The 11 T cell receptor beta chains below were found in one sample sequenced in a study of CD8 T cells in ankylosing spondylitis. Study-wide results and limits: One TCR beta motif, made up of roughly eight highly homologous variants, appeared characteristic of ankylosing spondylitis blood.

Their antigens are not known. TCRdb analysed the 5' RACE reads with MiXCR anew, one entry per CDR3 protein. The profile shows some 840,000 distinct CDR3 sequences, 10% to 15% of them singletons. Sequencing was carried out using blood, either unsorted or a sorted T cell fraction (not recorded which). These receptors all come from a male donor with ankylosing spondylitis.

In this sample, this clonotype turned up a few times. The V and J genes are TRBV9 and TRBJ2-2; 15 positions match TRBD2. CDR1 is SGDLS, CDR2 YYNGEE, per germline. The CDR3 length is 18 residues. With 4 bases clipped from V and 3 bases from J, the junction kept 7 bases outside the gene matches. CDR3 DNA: TGTGCCAGCAGCCGGGGACTAGCGGGGGGCCGCGACACCGGGGAGCTGTTTTTT. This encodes CASSRGLAGGRDTGELFF.

The CDR3 nucleotides are TGCGCCAGCAGCTGGGCGGTAGGAGCGAACACTGAAGCTTTCTTT. Translating gives CASSWAVGANTEAFF. V is TRBV5-1 and J is TRBJ1-1; D ambiguous. With 3 bases removed from V and 1 base from J, the gap between germline ends came to 13 bases. Looked up from germline, CDR1 is SGHRS and CDR2 is YFSETQ. The CDR3 extends over 15 amino acids.

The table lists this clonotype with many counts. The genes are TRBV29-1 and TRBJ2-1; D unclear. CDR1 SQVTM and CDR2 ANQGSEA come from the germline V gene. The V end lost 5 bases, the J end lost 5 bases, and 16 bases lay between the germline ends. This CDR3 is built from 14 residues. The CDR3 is CSVTSVVQNNEQFF. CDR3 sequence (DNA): TGCAGCGTTACGTCGGTAGTGCAAAACAATGAGCAGTTCTTC.

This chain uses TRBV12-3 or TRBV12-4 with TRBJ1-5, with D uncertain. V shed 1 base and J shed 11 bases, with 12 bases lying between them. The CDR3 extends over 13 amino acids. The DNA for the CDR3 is TGTGCCAGCAGTTTAGGAGGGTCCATGGCCCAGCATTTT. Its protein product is CASSLGGSMAQHF.

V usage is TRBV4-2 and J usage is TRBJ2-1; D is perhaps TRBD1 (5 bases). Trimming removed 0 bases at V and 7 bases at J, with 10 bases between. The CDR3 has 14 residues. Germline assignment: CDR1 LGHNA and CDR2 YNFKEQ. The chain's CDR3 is CASSQDPGSNEQFF. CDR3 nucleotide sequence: TGTGCCAGCAGCCAAGATCCAGGGTCGAATGAGCAGTTCTTC.

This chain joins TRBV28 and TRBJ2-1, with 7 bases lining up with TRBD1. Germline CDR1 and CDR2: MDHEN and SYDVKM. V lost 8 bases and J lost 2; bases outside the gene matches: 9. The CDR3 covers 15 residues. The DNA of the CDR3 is TGTGCCAGCCACCAGTTAGGGGGCACCTACAATGAGCAGTTCTTC. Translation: CASHQLGGTYNEQFF.

CDR3 sequence reads: CSALGAGGKTYNEQFF. CDR3 bases: TGCAGTGCTTTGGGAGCGGGAGGAAAGACTTACAATGAGCAGTTCTTC. This sequence joins TRBV20-1 and TRBJ2-1, with TRBD2 identical over 9 bases. The germline gives CDR1 DFQATT, CDR2 SNEGSKA (reference sequence). The CDR3 extends over 16 amino acids. The J segment lost 4 bases and the V segment lost 5 bases, leaving 12 bases of the junction unmatched.

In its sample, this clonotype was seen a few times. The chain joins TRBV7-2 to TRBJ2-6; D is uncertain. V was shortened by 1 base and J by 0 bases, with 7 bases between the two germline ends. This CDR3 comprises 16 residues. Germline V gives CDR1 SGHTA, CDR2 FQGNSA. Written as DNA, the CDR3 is TGTGCCAGCAGCTTAGTGTTAGGCTCTGGGGCCAACGTCCTGACTTTC. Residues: CASSLVLGSGANVLTF.

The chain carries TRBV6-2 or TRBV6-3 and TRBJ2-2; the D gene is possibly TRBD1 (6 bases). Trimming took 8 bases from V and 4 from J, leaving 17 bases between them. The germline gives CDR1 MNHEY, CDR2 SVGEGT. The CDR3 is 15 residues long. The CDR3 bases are TGTGCCAGCGTGGACCCGACAGGCCCCACCGGGGAGCTGTTTTTT. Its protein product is CASVDPTGPTGELFF.

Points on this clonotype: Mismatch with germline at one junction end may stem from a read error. In nucleotides, the CDR3 is TGTGCCAGCAGTTTGTGGGAGACCAAGTACTTC. It yields the protein CASSLWETKYF. The chain uses TRBV12-3 or TRBV12-4 and TRBJ2-5, with D tentatively TRBD2 (5 bases). This CDR3 region has 11 residues.

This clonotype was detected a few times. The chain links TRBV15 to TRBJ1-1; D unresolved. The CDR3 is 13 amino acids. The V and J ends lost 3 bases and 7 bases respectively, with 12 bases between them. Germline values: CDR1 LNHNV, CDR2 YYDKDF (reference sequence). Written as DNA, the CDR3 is TGTGCCACCAGCAGGGGCCCGGGTCTTGAAGCTTTCTTT. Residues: CATSRGPGLEAFF.